Below are 13 T cell receptor beta chains sequenced from a single sample in a study of beta chain features in type 1 diabetes. The authors reverse transcribed all of the isolated RNA, so sequencing captured expressed TCRB transcripts. Generated by immunoSEQ multiplex PCR, the TCRdb table keeps only in-frame clones and is missing some. The sample consists of some 220,000 clones, approximately 10% of them appearing once. Specimen: central memory CD4+ T cells from blood. The receptors stem from a man between 18 and 29 years old in good health.

The rearrangement links TRBV7-9 to TRBJ2-5, with D unresolved. Trimming left V 1 base short and J 2 bases short, with 5 bases between. Germline V gene sequence: CDR1 SEHNR, CDR2 FQNEAQ (reference sequence). The CDR3 spans 13 residues. CDR3 region: CASSLGQQETQYF. The CDR3 DNA is TGTGCCAGCAGCTTAGGGCAGCAAGAGACCCAGTACTTC.

The V and J genes are TRBV9 and TRBJ2-7, with D maybe TRBD1 (6 bases). The CDR3 sequence is 14 residues long. Germline V lookup: CDR1 SGDLS, CDR2 YYNGEE. Trimming pared 4 bases from V and 2 bases from J, leaving 13 bases between. The CDR3 region is CASSFRQGTYEQYF. The CDR3 bases are TGTGCCAGCAGCTTTCGTCAGGGGACCTACGAGCAGTACTTC.

This rearrangement joins TRBV7-2 to TRBJ2-5; 13 positions match TRBD2. Trimming removed 3 bases from V and 2 bases from J; junction bases left unmatched: 3. Germline V gene sequence: CDR1 SGHTA, CDR2 FQGNSA. This CDR3 contains 16 residues. CDR3 protein: CASSFPGLAGQETQYF. CDR3 nucleotides: TGTGCCAGCAGCTTCCCGGGACTAGCGGGGCAAGAGACCCAGTACTTC.

This chain connects TRBV28 to TRBJ2-1, with 10 bases that match TRBD2. V was clipped by 5 bases and J by 3 bases; unmatched bases: 1. Germline V CDR1 and CDR2: MDHEN, SYDVKM. The CDR3 has 14 amino acids. The chain's CDR3 is CASSIAGGYNEQFF. The DNA of the CDR3 is TGTGCCAGCAGTATAGCGGGAGGCTACAATGAGCAGTTCTTC. Filled out from reference TRBV28 and TRBJ2-1, the complete variable domain reads DVKVTQSSRYLVKRTGEKVFLECVQDMDHENMFWYRQDPGLGLRLIYFSYDVKMKEKGDIPEGYSVSREKKERFSLILESASTNQTSMYLCASSIAGGYNEQFFGPGTRLTVL.

The genes are TRBV6-6 and TRBJ1-4, with D possibly being TRBD1 (5 bases). The germline V and J ends were trimmed by 6 bases and 5 bases, with 10 bases remaining between them. Germline CDR1 reads MNHNY; CDR2 reads SVGAGI (reference sequence). The CDR3 is 13 amino acids. The CDR3, as DNA: TGTGCCAGCAGCTGGGACGGGAATGAAAAACTGTTTTTT. It codes for CASSWDGNEKLFF.

This clone was seen only a few times. V usage is TRBV28 and J usage is TRBJ2-1; 9 positions match TRBD1. The CDR3 consists of 12 residues. In germline, CDR1 is MDHEN, CDR2 SYDVKM. With 3 bases clipped from V and 16 bases from J, the junction kept 7 bases outside the gene matches. The CDR3 loop is CASSFIDRGTFF. Written as DNA, the CDR3 is TGTGCCAGCAGTTTTATTGACAGGGGGACATTCTTC.

The V gene is TRBV10-3, the J gene TRBJ1-2; D is perhaps TRBD1 (6 bases). The CDR3 runs to 11 residues. The germline V gene has CDR1 ENHRY and CDR2 SYGVKD. The V and J ends lost 11 bases and 8 bases respectively, with 15 bases between them. CDR3 sequence reads: CAVTGTGGYTF. CDR3 bases: TGTGCCGTAACAGGGACTGGAGGCTACACCTTC.

The rearrangement joins TRBV1 to TRBJ2-5; TRBD2 is the table's D call and was not checked against the DNA. TRBV1 is assigned pseudogene status. This CDR3 is 16 amino acids long. CDR3 residues: CTSSPRPSGRTETQYF. The DNA of the CDR3 is TGCACCAGCAGCCCCCGCCCAAGCGGGAGAACGGAGACCCAGTACTTC.

The V and J genes are TRBV25-1 and TRBJ2-2; 10 nucleotides agree with TRBD2. Germline-derived CDR1 and CDR2 are MGHDK and SYGVNS. This CDR3 is 17 amino acids long. The V gene end was trimmed by 2 bases and the J gene end by 3 bases; junction bases not matched to a gene: 6. CDR3: CASSERSGTSDTGELFF. CDR3 DNA sequence: TGTGCCAGCAGTGAACGGTCCGGGACTAGCGACACCGGGGAGCTGTTTTTT.

This clone was counted at least ten times. The CDR3 loop is CASSLGIRTSGTDTQYF. The DNA for the CDR3 is TGTGCCAGCAGCTTAGGCATTAGGACTAGCGGAACAGATACGCAGTATTTT. The chain carries TRBV11-2 and TRBJ2-3; 10 nucleotides align to TRBD2. This CDR3 is 17 amino acids long. Trimming took 1 base from V and 3 from J; bases not matched to a gene: 7. Germline V gene data show CDR1 as SGHAT and CDR2 as FQNNGV. Supplemented by reference TRBV11-2 and TRBJ2-3, the full variable domain reads EAGVAQSPRYKIIEKRQSVAFWCNPISGHATLYWYQQILGQGPKLLIQFQNNGVVDDSQLPKDRFSAERLKGVDSTLKIQPAKLEDSAVYLCASSLGIRTSGTDTQYFGPGTRLTVL.

This clone was counted between two and nine times. The chain employs TRBV28 and TRBJ2-5; 9 bases are shared with TRBD1. Germline-derived CDR1 and CDR2 are MDHEN and SYDVKM. The CDR3 totals 15 residues. V shed 6 bases, J shed 5 bases, and the junction held 10 bases outside the gene matches. CDR3 nucleotides: TGTGCCAGCAGAACTCCCGACAGGGGGAAGGAGACCCAGTACTTC. This gives the protein CASRTPDRGKETQYF. Filled out from reference TRBV28 and TRBJ2-5, the complete variable domain reads DVKVTQSSRYLVKRTGEKVFLECVQDMDHENMFWYRQDPGLGLRLIYFSYDVKMKEKGDIPEGYSVSREKKERFSLILESASTNQTSMYLCASRTPDRGKETQYFGPGTRLLVL.

V and J are TRBV28 and TRBJ1-5; 10 bases map to TRBD1. Germline values: CDR1 MDHEN, CDR2 SYDVKM. Trimming took 4 bases from V and 7 from J; bases not matched to a gene: 4. This CDR3 region has 14 residues. The CDR3, as DNA: TGTGCCAGCAGTTCCGGGACAGGGGCGCAGCCCCAGCATTTT. This encodes CASSSGTGAQPQHF.

The chain links TRBV5-1 to TRBJ2-1; possible D gene TRBD2, 6 bases. Germline CDR1 and CDR2: SGHRS and YFSETQ. The CDR3 totals 15 residues. Deletions cut 0 bases from V and 4 bases from J, with 11 bases between. The CDR3 sequence is CASSLEVLAYNEQFF. The CDR3 DNA reads as TGCGCCAGCAGCTTGGAAGTACTAGCATACAATGAGCAGTTCTTC.